The clone carrying this T cell receptor (beta chain) was counted many times. This specimen comes from a study of metastatic and nonmetastatic thyroid tumors. Authors' analysis steps: Variation in CDR3 across clinicopathological groups served as the basis for constructing a distant-metastasis classifier in papillary thyroid cancer. TCRdb used MiXCR to call clones anew from the PCR reads. The V and J calls were not made by the authors but by TCRdb's processing. Here the sample spans 80,000 to 85,000 clones, around 12% being singletons. No patient had received any treatment before thyroid surgery. The CDR3 length is 15 residues. Between the trimmed V and J ends, which lost 5 bases and 5 bases, there was a span of 19 bases. The V gene's germline CDR1 is DFQATT and CDR2 SNEGSKA (reference sequence).

The sequenced material came from tumor tissue. This receptor was taken from a female donor with papillary thyroid cancer or a benign thyroid nodule (not recorded which). Some clones in this sample may be carry-over from other donors' samples. V is TRBV20-1 and J is TRBJ2-1; a possible D gene is TRBD1 (5 bases). In DNA form, the CDR3 reads TGCAGTGCTCCCCCGGTTAGCTGGGGCAACAATGAGCAGTTCTTC. The encoded protein is CSAPPVSWGNNEQFF.